What follows are 8 T cell receptor beta chains derived from one specimen sequenced in a study of shared clonotypes between healthy human individuals (dated by TCRdb to about 2020). Library prep was done by the immunoSEQ multiplex PCR assay. Entries here come from immuneACCESS through TCRdb and include only in-frame sequences with V and J called. Some clones fail to appear in such tables; in the studies checked, an unresolved V gene covers under half of the shortfall, and the cause of the remainder is unknown. For this sample there are about 580,000 clones; about 98% appear just once. The ten most abundant clones make up approximately 0.3% of the sample. CD8 naive samples were CD45RO-negative cells positively selected for CCR7, giving a CD45RA+CCR7+ population that excluded TemRA cells. The sample comprised naive CD8+ T cells sorted from blood. The cell subset or site label corresponds to: CD45RA+CCR7+. Every receptor here comes from a young man in good health.

The V gene is TRBV27, the J gene TRBJ2-3; D ambiguous. Germline V gene lookup returns CDR1 MNHEY and CDR2 SMNVEV (reference sequence). This CDR3 region has 13 residues. V lost 7 bases to trimming and J lost 0 bases, with 8 bases between them. CDR3 coding DNA: TGTGCCAGCACCCGCTCTAGCACAGATACGCAGTATTTT. The encoded protein is CASTRSSTDTQYF.

The rearrangement joins TRBV28 to TRBJ1-5; 7 bases match TRBD1. Looked up from germline, CDR1 is MDHEN and CDR2 is SYDVKM. This CDR3 contains 18 residues. The junction had 15 bases not matched to a gene; V was cut back by 6 bases and J by 1 base. CDR3 sequence: CASSVDRSRYSSNQPQHF. The DNA for the CDR3 is TGTGCCAGCAGCGTGGACAGGTCCCGTTATAGCAGCAATCAGCCCCAGCATTTT.

The rearrangement links TRBV4-1 to TRBJ1-2; 8 nucleotides align to TRBD1. V dropped 3 bases and J dropped 5; count of bases not matched to a gene: 8. The CDR3 consists of 15 residues. The germline CDR1 and CDR2 sequences are MGHRA and YSYEKL. CDR3 protein: CASSHTSGGGYGYTF. Here the CDR3 DNA reads TGCGCCAGCAGCCACACTTCAGGGGGCGGTTATGGCTACACCTTC.

This clone showed up just once. The chain couples TRBV7-9 to TRBJ2-7, with 10 bases that match TRBD1. CDR3 length: 15 amino acids. Germline V lookup: CDR1 SEHNR, CDR2 FQNEAQ (reference sequence). Trimming removed 5 bases from V and 3 bases from J; junction bases left unmatched: 7. The CDR3 loop is CASSDGTGDYYEQYF. CDR3 DNA: TGTGCCAGCAGCGATGGGACAGGGGATTACTACGAGCAGTACTTC.

The genes are TRBV2 and TRBJ2-7, with 11 bases lining up with TRBD2. The V and J ends lost 6 bases and 3 bases, in that order; junction bases with no gene match: 7. From germline, CDR1 is SNHLY and CDR2 FYNNEI. The CDR3 runs 15 residues. CDR3 DNA: TGTGCCAGCAGGACTAGCGGGATTCGCCTCTACGAGCAGTACTTC. Protein: CASRTSGIRLYEQYF.

This chain joins TRBV27 and TRBJ2-7, with D tentatively TRBD1 (6 bases). The length of the CDR3 is 14 residues. With 3 bases removed from V and 3 bases from J, the gap between germline ends came to 12 bases. The germline V gene has CDR1 MNHEY and CDR2 SMNVEV (reference sequence). The CDR3, as DNA: TGTGCCAGCAGTTTGAACAGGGTAGGCTACGAGCAGTACTTC. Residues: CASSLNRVGYEQYF.

The J gene is TRBJ2-2, the V gene TRBV7-9, with D uncertain. The CDR3 consists of 11 residues. The germline gives CDR1 SEHNR, CDR2 FQNEAQ (reference sequence). Deletions cut 7 bases from V and 4 bases from J, with 4 bases between. This CDR3 reads CASMGTGELFF. The DNA for the CDR3 is TGTGCCAGCATGGGCACCGGGGAGCTGTTTTTT.

This clone has only one observation. The V gene is TRBV7-9, the J gene TRBJ2-7, with TRBD1 as a possible D gene (5 bases). With 7 bases removed from V and 0 bases from J, the gap between germline ends came to 19 bases. Germline CDR1 SEHNR, CDR2 FQNEAQ (reference sequence). The CDR3 is 16 residues long. CDR3 nucleotide sequence: TGTGCCAGCACCGATACCTGGGCCCAGGGCTCCTACGAGCAGTACTTC. This sequence encodes CASTDTWAQGSYEQYF.